Listed here is a single T cell receptor (beta chain). Its antigen remains unidentified. The TCRbeta library incorporated unique molecular identifiers. TCRdb processed the PCR reads anew with MiXCR; each CDR3 protein has one entry. The data show over 200,000 distinct CDR3 sequences, approximately 10% seen once. This record belongs to a study of T-cell reconstitution after alpha-beta-depleted transplantation in children. Study results and caveats: About two months after transplant, alpha-beta T cells reportedly came from several hundred expanded graft clones. It was newly produced T cells that mostly accounted for T-cell counts and diversity one year after transplant. Surviving thymic progenitors and recipient T cells were the source of high TCRbeta diversity at day 60 in some patients.

Trimming removed 10 bases from V and 6 bases from J; junction bases left unmatched: 23. Germline values: CDR1 LGHDT, CDR2 YNNKEL (reference sequence). The CDR3 is made up of 17 amino acids. V gene TRBV3-1 combines with J gene TRBJ2-7; 8 bases map to TRBD2. This receptor was identified in a child younger than two with acute myeloid leukemia, due to receive a stem cell transplant. The material sequenced was PBMCs, taken before TCRalphabeta/CD19-depleted stem cell transplant. The CDR3 region has the DNA TGTGCCACCTGCCAAGATCTTTTAAGCGGGAGTAAACGCGAGCAGTACTTC. This gives the protein CATCQDLLSGSKREQYF.